These 12 T cell receptor beta chains were sequenced from one sample in a study of technical replicates of blood from several donors. Sequenced by immunoSEQ multiplex PCR; TCRdb stores in-frame clones only, minus some. Counted here are around 100,000 clones, roughly 94% occurring once; the ten biggest clones make up about 0.35%. Sequencing was done on a sample of T cells isolated from PBMCs. These receptors were collected from a human donor in good health.

The chain links TRBV29-1 to TRBJ1-2, with D possibly being TRBD1 (5 bases). Trimming removed 1 base at V and 2 bases at J, with 11 bases between. This CDR3 has 14 amino acids. Germline CDR1 and CDR2: SQVTM and ANQGSEA. CDR3 DNA: TGCAGCGTTGAAGGATGGGGGGAGAACTATGGCTACACCTTC. Protein product: CSVEGWGENYGYTF.

The chain uses TRBV7-9 and TRBJ2-1, with TRBD2 matching 9 bases. Germline CDR1 is SEHNR and CDR2 is FQNEAQ (reference sequence). Unmatched junction bases numbered 1, after V lost 1 base and J lost 9 bases. The CDR3 loop spans 13 amino acids. The CDR3 is CASSLGAGGEQFF. The CDR3 region has the DNA TGTGCCAGCAGCTTAGGAGCGGGAGGTGAGCAGTTCTTC. The full variable domain, in which reference TRBV7-9 and TRBJ2-1 provide the parts outside the CDR3, is DTGVSQNPRHKITKRGQNVTFRCDPISEHNRLYWYRQTLGQGPEFLTYFQNEAQLEKSRLLSDRFSAERPKGSFSTLEIQRTEQGDSAMYLCASSLGAGGEQFFGPGTRLTVL.

The chain uses TRBV19 and TRBJ2-2, with TRBD1 matching over 7 bases. In germline, CDR1 is LNHDA, CDR2 SQIVND (reference sequence). The junction had 7 bases not matched to a gene; V was cut back by 5 bases and J by 4 bases. The CDR3 is 15 amino acids. CDR3 loop: CASSLTGVRTGELFF. DNA of the CDR3: TGTGCCAGTAGTTTAACAGGGGTGCGCACCGGGGAGCTGTTTTTT.

V gene TRBV7-8 combines with J gene TRBJ2-1, with 8 bases matching TRBD1. This CDR3 is 16 amino acids long. With V trimmed by 4 bases and J by 4 bases, 9 bases remained unmatched. From germline, CDR1 is SGHVS and CDR2 FQNEAQ. CDR3 bases: TGTGCCAGCAGCTCGTTATCAGGGGGCCAATACAATGAGCAGTTCTTC. Amino acids: CASSSLSGGQYNEQFF. Based on the CDR3 plus reference TRBV7-8 and TRBJ2-1, the full variable domain is GAGVSQSPRYKVAKRGQDVALRCDPISGHVSLFWYQQALGQGPEFLTYFQNEAQLDKSGLPSDRFFAERPEGSVSTLKIQRTQQEDSAVYLCASSSLSGGQYNEQFFGPGTRLTVL.

The chain recombines TRBV2 with TRBJ1-2, with 7 bases that match TRBD1. After removal of 6 bases from V and 4 bases from J, the junction contained 8 bases not matched to a gene. CDR1 and CDR2 from the germline V gene are SNHLY and FYNNEI. CDR3 length: 14 amino acids. The CDR3 spells CASRLQGLLYGYTF. DNA of the CDR3: TGTGCCAGCAGGCTACAGGGGCTGCTCTATGGCTACACCTTC.

This chain connects TRBV13 to TRBJ2-7, with D perhaps TRBD1 (7 bases). The CDR3 totals 15 residues. V lost 5 bases and J 2 bases, leaving 16 bases between the germline ends. CDR1 is PRHDT, CDR2 FYEKMQ, per germline (reference sequence). Here the CDR3 reads CASSPQEGQPYEQYF. As DNA, the CDR3 is TGTGCCAGCAGCCCCCAGGAGGGACAGCCCTACGAGCAGTACTTC.

This chain uses TRBV6-5 with TRBJ1-4, with a weak D call TRBD1 (5 bases). Germline assignment: CDR1 MNHEY and CDR2 SVGAGI. V lost 2 bases, J lost 7 bases, and 14 bases lay in between. The CDR3 consists of 15 residues. The CDR3 loop is CASSYRGRSGEKLFF. DNA of the CDR3: TGTGCCAGCAGTTACCGGGGGAGGAGTGGTGAAAAACTGTTTTTT.

This chain uses TRBV18 with TRBJ2-2, with D perhaps matching TRBD2 (6 bases). The CDR3 contains 14 residues. V was pared by 3 bases and J by 3 bases, with 8 bases between. Germline CDR1 and CDR2: KGHSH and LQKENI. This CDR3 reads CASSPSGYTGELFF. The CDR3 nucleotides read TGTGCCAGCTCACCGAGCGGGTACACCGGGGAGCTGTTTTTT.

This chain joins TRBV6-5 and TRBJ1-1; TRBD1 might be the D (6 bases). V lost 6 bases and J lost 6, with 20 bases in between. The CDR3 spans 15 residues. CDR1 is MNHEY and CDR2 is SVGAGI in the germline V gene. CDR3 DNA: TGTGCCAGCAGACGCGTTTCGGCGGGGGCCCCTGAAGCTTTCTTT. Its protein is CASRRVSAGAPEAFF.

The chain combines TRBV27 with TRBJ2-3; no reliable D call. The V gene's germline CDR1 is MNHEY and CDR2 SMNVEV (reference sequence). V lost 3 bases to trimming and J lost 1 base, with 8 bases between them. This CDR3 spans 14 amino acids. CDR3 sequence: CASSLRWGTDTQYF. Here the CDR3 DNA reads TGTGCCAGCAGTTTGCGGTGGGGCACAGATACGCAGTATTTT.

This sequence joins TRBV2 and TRBJ2-3; 12 bases match TRBD2. The CDR3 runs 17 residues. V lost 3 bases and J lost 0; bases outside the gene matches: 4. Germline CDR1 SNHLY, CDR2 FYNNEI. The CDR3 sequence: CASSDGLAGHSTDTQYF. DNA for the CDR3: TGTGCCAGCAGTGACGGACTAGCGGGACATAGCACAGATACGCAGTATTTT.

The rearrangement uses TRBV4-3 and TRBJ1-1; TRBD1 matches at 10 bases. Germline V CDR1 and CDR2: LGHNA, YSLEER. V gave up 4 bases and J gave up 1 base; unmatched junction bases: 0. The CDR3 runs 14 residues. CDR3 sequence (DNA): TGCGCCAGCAGCCGGGACAGGGGGAACACTGAAGCTTTCTTT. Protein sequence: CASSRDRGNTEAFF.